The 21 T cell receptor beta chains below all came from one sample that was sequenced in a study of blood T cells in healthy people across ages. A second roughly 6 to 11 cycle PCR used barcoded and J-beta primers. TCRdb redid the calling of the 5' RACE reads with MiXCR, one entry per CDR3 protein. Of hundreds of thousands of distinct CDR3 sequences listed, roughly 50% are singletons. Source material: blood. The receptor set was obtained from a man aged 35 to 55 in good health.

The V and J genes are TRBV4-2 and TRBJ2-3, with 11 bases identical to TRBD2. CDR3 size: 16 residues. Germline trimming cut 4 bases from V and 4 bases from J; bases unmatched to any gene: 7. Germline V gene sequence: CDR1 LGHNA, CDR2 YNFKEQ. This chain's CDR3 is CASSPLLAGGPDTQYF. The CDR3 DNA is TGTGCCAGCAGCCCCCTCCTAGCGGGGGGCCCAGATACGCAGTATTTT.

The rearrangement joins TRBV7-6 to TRBJ2-7, with D tentatively TRBD1 (5 bases). Trimming shortened V by 0 bases and J by 7 bases, and 13 bases separated the two germline ends. The germline V gene has CDR1 SGHVS and CDR2 FNYEAQ. The CDR3 covers 14 residues. Here the CDR3 DNA reads TGTGCCAGCAGCTTAGCGACCGGCAGGGATGAGCAGTACTTC. This encodes CASSLATGRDEQYF.

A few counts support this clonotype. The chain carries TRBV20-1 and TRBJ1-6; no clear D gene. Germline V gives CDR1 DFQATT, CDR2 SNEGSKA (reference sequence). The CDR3 has 11 amino acids. V shed 5 bases and J shed 8 bases, with 7 bases lying between them. The CDR3 nucleotides read TGCAGTGCTCTCCCGGATTCACCCCTCCACTTT. It is translated as CSALPDSPLHF.

This chain connects TRBV11-3 to TRBJ1-1; D uncertain. CDR3 size: 12 residues. Trimming removed 2 bases at V and 8 bases at J, with 9 bases between. From germline, CDR1 is SGHNT and CDR2 YENEEA. DNA for the CDR3: TGTGCCAGCAGCTTACCTTCAGGAGAAGCTTTCTTT. The encoded protein is CASSLPSGEAFF.

The V gene is TRBV27, the J gene TRBJ2-1; TRBD2 aligns across 10 bases. The CDR3 is made up of 15 amino acids. V lost 6 bases, J lost 4 bases, and 6 bases stayed unmatched. Germline V gene sequence: CDR1 MNHEY, CDR2 SMNVEV (reference sequence). The CDR3 region is CASRSGTSDYNEQFF. The CDR3 DNA reads TGTGCCAGCAGGTCCGGGACTAGCGATTACAATGAGCAGTTCTTC.

J is TRBJ1-2 and V is TRBV4-1, with 7 nucleotides matching TRBD1. The CDR3 is 15 amino acids. The V and J ends lost 0 bases and 4 bases, in that order; junction bases with no gene match: 5. Per germline, CDR1 MGHRA and CDR2 YSYEKL. The DNA for the CDR3 is TGCGCCAGCAGCCAAGAGGGACAGAGTACCTATGGCTACACCTTC. It is translated as CASSQEGQSTYGYTF.

This sequence joins TRBV4-1 and TRBJ2-3; no clear D. The germline CDR1 and CDR2 sequences are MGHRA and YSYEKL. This CDR3 spans 18 amino acids. V gave up 0 bases and J gave up 1 base, with 17 bases separating them. The CDR3 loop is CASSQDNPPYSGTDTQYF. The CDR3 DNA reads TGCGCCAGCAGCCAAGATAATCCGCCTTATTCGGGCACAGATACGCAGTATTTT.

The chain is built from TRBV9 and TRBJ1-2; D is unclear. The CDR3 spans 13 residues. The germline V gene has CDR1 SGDLS and CDR2 YYNGEE. Trimming stripped 0 bases from V and 3 bases from J, with 6 bases between. The CDR3 nucleotides are TGTGCCAGCAGCGTAGCTACTGACTATGGCTACACCTTC. Protein sequence: CASSVATDYGYTF. The full variable domain, its missing parts supplied by reference TRBV9 and TRBJ1-2, is DSGVTQTPKHLITATGQRVTLRCSPRSGDLSVYWYQQSLDQGLQFLIQYYNGEERAKGNILERFSAQQFPDLHSELNLSSLELGDSALYFCASSVATDYGYTFGSGTRLTVV.

The chain uses TRBV20-1 and TRBJ2-3, with a weak D call TRBD2 (6 bases). This CDR3 is built from 13 residues. From germline, CDR1 is DFQATT and CDR2 SNEGSKA (reference sequence). Between the trimmed V and J ends, which lost 8 bases and 2 bases, there was a span of 14 bases. CDR3 residues: CSTGLPNTDTQYF. The CDR3 nucleotides read TGCAGTACGGGACTCCCTAACACAGATACGCAGTATTTT.

This clonotype occurred a few times. The V gene is TRBV28, the J gene TRBJ2-7; TRBD1 matches 7 bases. The CDR3 extends over 14 amino acids. Germline-derived CDR1 and CDR2 are MDHEN and SYDVKM. Trimming removed 4 bases from V and 2 bases from J; junction bases left unmatched: 5. CDR3 nucleotide sequence: TGTGCCAGCAGTTCCACAGGGGCCGCCTACGAGCAGTACTTC. This encodes CASSSTGAAYEQYF. The full variable domain, rest sourced from reference TRBV28 and TRBJ2-7, is DVKVTQSSRYLVKRTGEKVFLECVQDMDHENMFWYRQDPGLGLRLIYFSYDVKMKEKGDIPEGYSVSREKKERFSLILESASTNQTSMYLCASSSTGAAYEQYFGPGTRLTVT.

The chain couples TRBV4-3 to TRBJ2-5; weak D call: TRBD1 (6 bases). The CDR3 extends over 19 amino acids. Per the germline V gene, CDR1 is LGHNA and CDR2 is YSLEER. With 4 bases removed from V and 3 bases from J, the gap between germline ends came to 27 bases. The CDR3 DNA is TGCGCCAGCAGCCGTCGAGCCTTTTCGGGCAGGGGACGAAAAGAGACCCAGTACTTC. Translated, it gives CASSRRAFSGRGRKETQYF.

J is TRBJ1-4 and V is TRBV7-2; no clear D. Germline values: CDR1 SGHTA, CDR2 FQGNSA. CDR3 length: 16 residues. With 5 bases removed from V and 0 bases from J, the gap between germline ends came to 13 bases. The CDR3 DNA sequence: TGTGCCAGCAGCCTTAAAAAAGGCGCAACTAATGAAAAACTGTTTTTT. Translation: CASSLKKGATNEKLFF.

The V call is TRBV7-8, the J call TRBJ2-4; D remains unclear. V lost 3 bases and J lost 0, with 6 bases in between. This CDR3 is built from 14 residues. The germline V gene encodes CDR1 SGHVS and CDR2 FQNEAQ. CDR3 coding DNA: TGTGCCAGCAGCTTCAGACTAGCCAAAAACATTCAGTACTTC. This codes for CASSFRLAKNIQYF. The whole variable domain, filled in from reference TRBV7-8 and TRBJ2-4, reads GAGVSQSPRYKVAKRGQDVALRCDPISGHVSLFWYQQALGQGPEFLTYFQNEAQLDKSGLPSDRFFAERPEGSVSTLKIQRTQQEDSAVYLCASSFRLAKNIQYFGAGTRLSVL.

The CDR3 loop is CATSREVSYGYTF. In nucleotides, the CDR3 is TGTGCCACCAGCAGAGAAGTGTCCTATGGCTACACCTTC. The J gene is TRBJ1-2, the V gene TRBV15, with D unclear. Germline loops: CDR1 LNHNV, CDR2 YYDKDF (reference sequence). V gave up 0 bases and J gave up 4 bases, with 6 bases separating them. The CDR3 is 13 amino acids.

The chain recombines TRBV12-3 or TRBV12-4 with TRBJ2-3; 9 nucleotides align to TRBD1. The V gene end was trimmed by 5 bases and the J gene end by 2 bases; junction bases not matched to a gene: 8. This CDR3 spans 16 amino acids. This chain's CDR3 is CASSLGQGGFTDTQYF. The CDR3 nucleotides are TGTGCCAGCAGTCTGGGACAGGGTGGTTTCACAGATACGCAGTATTTT.

In this sample, this clonotype turned up a few times. The chain links TRBV29-1 to TRBJ2-7; tentatively, D is TRBD1 (5 bases). Per germline, CDR1 SQVTM and CDR2 ANQGSEA. The length of the CDR3 is 12 residues. Trimming removed 6 bases from V and 3 bases from J, with 12 bases in between. The CDR3 here is CSVETDSYEQYF. In DNA, the CDR3 is TGCAGCGTCGAAACCGACAGCTACGAGCAGTACTTC.

The DNA of the CDR3 is TGCAGTGCTAGCGGGGGGGGCGGAGAGACCCAGTACTTC. As protein: CSASGGGGETQYF. V is TRBV20-1 and J is TRBJ2-5, with 8 bases identical to TRBD2. Per the germline V gene, CDR1 is DFQATT and CDR2 is SNEGSKA (reference sequence). The CDR3 sequence is 13 residues long. V dropped 3 bases and J dropped 4; count of bases not matched to a gene: 4.

DNA of the CDR3: TGTGCCAGCAGCCCCGATGGTGTACAGAGGATCCCCGAGCAGTACTTC. Translating gives CASSPDGVQRIPEQYF. The genes are TRBV3-1 and TRBJ2-7; D is unclear. V was trimmed by 4 bases and J by 6 bases, leaving 22 bases between them. The CDR3 contains 16 residues. Looked up from germline, CDR1 is LGHDT and CDR2 is YNNKEL (reference sequence).

The chain couples TRBV29-1 to TRBJ2-7; 7 nucleotides line up with TRBD1. The junction had 2 bases not matched to a gene; V was cut back by 4 bases and J by 2 bases. Germline assignment: CDR1 SQVTM and CDR2 ANQGSEA. The CDR3 has 12 amino acids. The CDR3 sequence is CSVAQGAYEQYF. The CDR3 coding sequence is TGCAGCGTTGCCCAGGGGGCCTACGAGCAGTACTTC.

The chain is built from TRBV20-1 and TRBJ1-2; D possibly corresponds to TRBD1 (5 bases). V was trimmed by 5 bases and J by 0 bases, leaving 13 bases between them. The CDR3 has 14 amino acids. Germline values: CDR1 DFQATT, CDR2 SNEGSKA (reference sequence). This CDR3 is CSAARGGTNYGYTF. For the CDR3, the DNA is TGCAGTGCTGCCCGGGGCGGAACTAACTATGGCTACACCTTC.

V gene TRBV2 combines with J gene TRBJ2-1, with D maybe TRBD2 (5 bases). Per the germline V gene, CDR1 is SNHLY and CDR2 is FYNNEI. Trimming left V 8 bases short and J 0 bases short, with 11 bases between. CDR3 length: 14 residues. CDR3 DNA sequence: TGTGCCAGCCTCGACTACAGCTCCTACAATGAGCAGTTCTTC. Amino acids: CASLDYSSYNEQFF.